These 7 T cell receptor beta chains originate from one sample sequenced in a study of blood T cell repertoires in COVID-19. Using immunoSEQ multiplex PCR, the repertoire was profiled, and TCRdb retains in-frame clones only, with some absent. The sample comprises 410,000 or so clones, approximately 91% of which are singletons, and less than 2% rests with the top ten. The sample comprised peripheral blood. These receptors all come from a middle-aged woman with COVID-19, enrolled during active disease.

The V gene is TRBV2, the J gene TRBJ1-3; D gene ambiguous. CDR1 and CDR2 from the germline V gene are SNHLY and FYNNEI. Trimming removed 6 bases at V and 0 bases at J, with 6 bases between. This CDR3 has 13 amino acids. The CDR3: CASRTGSGNTIYF. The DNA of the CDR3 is TGTGCCAGCAGGACGGGCTCTGGAAACACCATATATTTT.

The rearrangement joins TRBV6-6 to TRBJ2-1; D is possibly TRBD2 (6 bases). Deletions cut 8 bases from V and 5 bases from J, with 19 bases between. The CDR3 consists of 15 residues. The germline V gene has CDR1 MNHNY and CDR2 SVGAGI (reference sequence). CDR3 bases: TGTGCCAGCCCCCGTCATCAGGGAGGTCACAATGAGCAGTTCTTC. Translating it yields CASPRHQGGHNEQFF.

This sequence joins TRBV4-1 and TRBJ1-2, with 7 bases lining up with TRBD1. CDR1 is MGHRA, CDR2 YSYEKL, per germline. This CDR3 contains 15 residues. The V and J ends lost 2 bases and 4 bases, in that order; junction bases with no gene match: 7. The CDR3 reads CASSQPGQRPYGYTF. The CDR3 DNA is TGCGCCAGCAGCCAACCGGGACAGCGTCCCTATGGCTACACCTTC.

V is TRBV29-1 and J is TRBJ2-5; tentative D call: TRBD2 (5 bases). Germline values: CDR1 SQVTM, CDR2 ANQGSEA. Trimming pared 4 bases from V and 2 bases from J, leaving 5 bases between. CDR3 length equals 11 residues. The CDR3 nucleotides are TGCAGCGTTGGACTACAAGAGACCCAGTACTTC. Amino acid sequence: CSVGLQETQYF.

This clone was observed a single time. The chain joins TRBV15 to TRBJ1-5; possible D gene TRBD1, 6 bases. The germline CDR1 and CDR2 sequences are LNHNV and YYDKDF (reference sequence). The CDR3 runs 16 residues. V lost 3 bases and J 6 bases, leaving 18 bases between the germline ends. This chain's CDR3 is CATSRAVTGGSQPQHF. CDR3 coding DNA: TGTGCCACCAGCAGGGCGGTCACGGGGGGCAGTCAGCCCCAGCATTTT.

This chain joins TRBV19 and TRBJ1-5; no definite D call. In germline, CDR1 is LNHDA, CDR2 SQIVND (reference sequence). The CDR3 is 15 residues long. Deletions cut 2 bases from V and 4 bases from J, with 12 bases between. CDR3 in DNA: TGTGCCAGTAGTATAAGTAGCAGCTATAATCAGCCCCAGCATTTT. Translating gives CASSISSSYNQPQHF. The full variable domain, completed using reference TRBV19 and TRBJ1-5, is DGGITQSPKYLFRKEGQNVTLSCEQNLNHDAMYWYRQDPGQGLRLIYYSQIVNDFQKGDIAEGYSVSREKKESFPLTVTSAQKNPTAFYLCASSISSSYNQPQHFGDGTRLSIL.

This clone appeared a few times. The CDR3: CASSGTQGSTGELFF. The CDR3, as DNA: TGTGCCAGCAGCGGGACACAGGGGAGCACCGGGGAGCTGTTTTTT. The chain employs TRBV9 and TRBJ2-2; 7 bases are a match to TRBD1. The junction had 6 bases not matched to a gene; V was cut back by 3 bases and J by 4 bases. Germline V lookup: CDR1 SGDLS, CDR2 YYNGEE. This CDR3 comprises 15 residues.